This T cell receptor (beta chain) was captured in a study of T cell repertoires in cytomegalovirus infection. Study at large: CMV infection together with matching HLA type was indicated by public TCR beta signatures.

V shed 3 bases and J 4 bases; nucleotides not matched to a gene: 6. The germline gives CDR1 SGHVS, CDR2 FQNEAQ. This CDR3 has 16 amino acids. Comment on this clonotype: As yet, its antigen is unknown.

Study results and limitations: Totalled public TCR beta family frequency picked out people who carried CMV plus the relevant HLA. Ex vivo responses were dominated by HLA-C-restricted CMV-specific TCR beta clonotypes.

A single record per CDR3 protein comes from TCRdb applying MiXCR to the reads. The table shows 150,000 to 200,000 distinct CDR3 sequences, with over 25% occurring only once. This clonotype was sampled from a human donor in good health (CMV status not recorded). Some clones in this sample may be carry-over from other donors' samples. The gene calls are TRBV7-8 and TRBJ2-1; TRBD1 matches at 10 bases. The sample comprised PBMCs. The CDR3 sequence is CASSLTGGGRYNEQFF. The CDR3 coding sequence is TGTGCCAGCAGCTTGACAGGGGGCGGTCGATACAATGAGCAGTTCTTC.